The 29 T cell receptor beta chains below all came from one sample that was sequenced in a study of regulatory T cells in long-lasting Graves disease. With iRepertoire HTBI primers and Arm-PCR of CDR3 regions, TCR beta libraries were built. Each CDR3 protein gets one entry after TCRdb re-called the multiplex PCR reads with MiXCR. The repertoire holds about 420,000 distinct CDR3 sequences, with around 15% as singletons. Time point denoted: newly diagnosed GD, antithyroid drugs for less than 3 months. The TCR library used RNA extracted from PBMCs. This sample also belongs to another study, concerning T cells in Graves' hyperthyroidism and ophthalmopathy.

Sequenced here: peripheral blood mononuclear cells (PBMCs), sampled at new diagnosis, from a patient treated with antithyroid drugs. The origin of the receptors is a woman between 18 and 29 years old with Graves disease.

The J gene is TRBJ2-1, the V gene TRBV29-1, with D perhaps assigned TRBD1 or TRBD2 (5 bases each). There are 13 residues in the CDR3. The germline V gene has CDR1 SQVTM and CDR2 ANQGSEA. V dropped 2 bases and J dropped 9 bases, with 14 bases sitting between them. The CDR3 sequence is CSVEPTGRVEQFF. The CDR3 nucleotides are TGCAGCGTTGAACCGACGGGGCGCGTTGAGCAGTTCTTC.

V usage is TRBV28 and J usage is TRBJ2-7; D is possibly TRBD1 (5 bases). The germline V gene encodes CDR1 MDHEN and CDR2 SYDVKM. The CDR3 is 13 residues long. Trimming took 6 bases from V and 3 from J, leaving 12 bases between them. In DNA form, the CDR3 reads TGTGCCAGCAGAAACAGGTGGGGCTACGAGCAGTACTTC. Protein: CASRNRWGYEQYF. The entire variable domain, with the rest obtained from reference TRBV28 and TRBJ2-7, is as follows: DVKVTQSSRYLVKRTGEKVFLECVQDMDHENMFWYRQDPGLGLRLIYFSYDVKMKEKGDIPEGYSVSREKKERFSLILESASTNQTSMYLCASRNRWGYEQYFGPGTRLTVT.

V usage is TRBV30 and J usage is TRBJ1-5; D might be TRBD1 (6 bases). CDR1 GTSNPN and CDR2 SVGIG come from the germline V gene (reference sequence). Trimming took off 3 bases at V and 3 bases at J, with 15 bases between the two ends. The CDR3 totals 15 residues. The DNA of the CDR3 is TGTGCCTGGAGGCAATGGGGGGCGGCCAATCAGCCCCAGCATTTT. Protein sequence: CAWRQWGAANQPQHF.

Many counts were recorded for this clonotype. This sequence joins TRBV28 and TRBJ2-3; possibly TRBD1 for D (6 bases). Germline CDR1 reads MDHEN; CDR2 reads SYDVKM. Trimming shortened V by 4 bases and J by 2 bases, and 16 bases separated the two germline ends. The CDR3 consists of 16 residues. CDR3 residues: CASSYLQQGSTDTQYF. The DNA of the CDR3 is TGTGCCAGCAGTTACTTACAACAGGGTTCCACAGATACGCAGTATTTT.

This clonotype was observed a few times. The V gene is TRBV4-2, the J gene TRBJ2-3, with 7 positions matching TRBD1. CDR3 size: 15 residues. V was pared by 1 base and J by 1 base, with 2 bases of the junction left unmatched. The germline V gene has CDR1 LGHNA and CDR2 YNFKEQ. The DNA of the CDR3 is TGTGCCAGCAGCCAAGTCGGACAGGGCACAGATACGCAGTATTTT. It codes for CASSQVGQGTDTQYF.

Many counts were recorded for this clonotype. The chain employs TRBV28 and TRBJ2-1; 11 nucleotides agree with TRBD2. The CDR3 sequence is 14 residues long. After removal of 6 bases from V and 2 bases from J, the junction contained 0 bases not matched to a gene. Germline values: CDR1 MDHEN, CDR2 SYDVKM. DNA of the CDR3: TGTGCCAGCAGGACTAGCGGGACCTACAATGAGCAGTTCTTC. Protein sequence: CASRTSGTYNEQFF.

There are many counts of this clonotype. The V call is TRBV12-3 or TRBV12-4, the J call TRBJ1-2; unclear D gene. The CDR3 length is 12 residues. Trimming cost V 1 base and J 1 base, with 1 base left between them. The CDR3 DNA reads TGTGCCAGCAGTTTAGTTAACTATGGCTACACCTTC. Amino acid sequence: CASSLVNYGYTF.

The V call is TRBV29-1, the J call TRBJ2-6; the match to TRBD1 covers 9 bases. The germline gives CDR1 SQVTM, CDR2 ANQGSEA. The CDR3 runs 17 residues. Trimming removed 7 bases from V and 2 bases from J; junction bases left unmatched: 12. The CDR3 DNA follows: TGCAGCGCCCTATCACAGGGGGCGGTAGCTGGGGCCAACGTCCTGACTTTC. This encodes CSALSQGAVAGANVLTF.

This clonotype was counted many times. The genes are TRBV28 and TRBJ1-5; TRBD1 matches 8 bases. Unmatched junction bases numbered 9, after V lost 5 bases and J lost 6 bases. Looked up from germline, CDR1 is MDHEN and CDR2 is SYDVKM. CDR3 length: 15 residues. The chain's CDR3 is CASSITGGVGQPQHF. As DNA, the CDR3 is TGTGCCAGCAGTATTACAGGGGGAGTCGGTCAGCCCCAGCATTTT.

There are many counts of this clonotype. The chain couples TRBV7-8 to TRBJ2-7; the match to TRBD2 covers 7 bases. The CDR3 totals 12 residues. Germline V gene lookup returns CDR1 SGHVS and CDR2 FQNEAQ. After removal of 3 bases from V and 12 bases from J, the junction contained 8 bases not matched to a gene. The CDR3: CASSLQGGNPYF. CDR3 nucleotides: TGTGCCAGCAGCTTGCAGGGAGGGAATCCGTACTTC.

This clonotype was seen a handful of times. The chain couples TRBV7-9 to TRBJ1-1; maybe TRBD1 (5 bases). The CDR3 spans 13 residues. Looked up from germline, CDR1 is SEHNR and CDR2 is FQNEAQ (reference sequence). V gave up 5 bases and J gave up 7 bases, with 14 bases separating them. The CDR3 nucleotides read TGTGCCAGCAGCCCATTGGGACGCAATGAAGCTTTCTTT. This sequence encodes CASSPLGRNEAFF.

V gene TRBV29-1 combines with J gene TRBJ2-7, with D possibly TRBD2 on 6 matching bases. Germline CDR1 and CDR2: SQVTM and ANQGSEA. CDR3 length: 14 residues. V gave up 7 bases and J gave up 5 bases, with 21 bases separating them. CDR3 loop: CSGGGIGGTNEQYF. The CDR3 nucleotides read TGCAGCGGTGGGGGTATTGGCGGGACCAACGAGCAGTACTTC.

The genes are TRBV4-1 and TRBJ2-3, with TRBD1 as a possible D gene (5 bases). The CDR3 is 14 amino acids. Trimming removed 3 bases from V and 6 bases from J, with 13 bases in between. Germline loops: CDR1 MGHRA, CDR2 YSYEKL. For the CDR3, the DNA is TGCGCCAGCAGCCATGGGGCATCTCCGGATACGCAGTATTTT. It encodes CASSHGASPDTQYF.

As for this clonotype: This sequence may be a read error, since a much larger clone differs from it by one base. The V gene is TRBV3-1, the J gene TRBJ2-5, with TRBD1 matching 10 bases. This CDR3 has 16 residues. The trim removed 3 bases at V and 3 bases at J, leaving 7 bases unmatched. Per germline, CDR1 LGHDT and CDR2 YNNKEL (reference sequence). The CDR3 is CASSQPTGGLKETQYF. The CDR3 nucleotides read TGTGCCAGCAGCCAGCCGACAGGGGGCTTAAAAGAGACCCAGTACTTC.

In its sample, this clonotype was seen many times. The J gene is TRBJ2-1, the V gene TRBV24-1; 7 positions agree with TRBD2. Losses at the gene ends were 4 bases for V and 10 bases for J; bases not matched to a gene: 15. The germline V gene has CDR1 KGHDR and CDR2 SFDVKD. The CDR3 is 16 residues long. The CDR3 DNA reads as TGTGCCACCAGTGAGGGGGGAGCGGGAAAATCATGGGAGCAGTTCTTC. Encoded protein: CATSEGGAGKSWEQFF.

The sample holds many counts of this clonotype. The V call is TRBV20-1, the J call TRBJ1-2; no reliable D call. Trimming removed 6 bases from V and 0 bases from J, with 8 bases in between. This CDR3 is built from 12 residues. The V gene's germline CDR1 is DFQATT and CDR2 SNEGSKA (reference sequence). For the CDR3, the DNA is TGCAGTGCCACACCAGCTAACTATGGCTACACCTTC. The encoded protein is CSATPANYGYTF.

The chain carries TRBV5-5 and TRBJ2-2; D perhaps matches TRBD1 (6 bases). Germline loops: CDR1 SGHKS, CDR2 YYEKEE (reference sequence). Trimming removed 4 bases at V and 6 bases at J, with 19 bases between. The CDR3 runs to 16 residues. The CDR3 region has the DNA TGTGCCAGCAGCCCACAGGGTCAAGAACTCGCCGGGGAGCTGTTTTTT. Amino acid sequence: CASSPQGQELAGELFF. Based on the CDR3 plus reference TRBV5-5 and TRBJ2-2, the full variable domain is DAGVTQSPTHLIKTRGQQVTLRCSPISGHKSVSWYQQVLGQGPQFIFQYYEKEERGRGNFPDRFSARQFPNYSSELNVNALLLGDSALYLCASSPQGQELAGELFFGEGSRLTVL.

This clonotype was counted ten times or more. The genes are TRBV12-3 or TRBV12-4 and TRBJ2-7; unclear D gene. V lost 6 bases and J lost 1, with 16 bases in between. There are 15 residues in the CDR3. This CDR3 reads CASSLGRSASYEQYF. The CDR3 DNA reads TGTGCCAGCAGCCTAGGCAGGTCGGCTTCCTACGAGCAGTACTTC.

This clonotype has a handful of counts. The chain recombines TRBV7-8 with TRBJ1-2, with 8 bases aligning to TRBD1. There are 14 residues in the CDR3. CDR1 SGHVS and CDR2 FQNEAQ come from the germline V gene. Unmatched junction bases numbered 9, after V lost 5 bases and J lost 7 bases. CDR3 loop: CASSTSTGEGGYTF. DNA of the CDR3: TGTGCCAGCAGCACCTCGACAGGGGAGGGTGGCTACACCTTC.

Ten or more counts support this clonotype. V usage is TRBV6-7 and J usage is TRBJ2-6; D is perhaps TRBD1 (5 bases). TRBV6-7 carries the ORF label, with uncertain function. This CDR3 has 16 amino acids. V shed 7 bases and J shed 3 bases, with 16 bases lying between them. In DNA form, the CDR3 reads TGTGCCAGCAAACGCCCTTGGGGCGGTGGGGCCAACGTCCTGACTTTC. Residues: CASKRPWGGGANVLTF.

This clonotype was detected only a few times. The CDR3 nucleotides read TGTGCCAGTAGTATGGAGGGGCCAGATACGCAGTATTTT. This translates into CASSMEGPDTQYF. The chain links TRBV19 to TRBJ2-3, with D possibly matching TRBD2 (6 bases). Germline lookup yields CDR1 LNHDA and CDR2 SQIVND (reference sequence). Trimming removed 3 bases from V and 4 bases from J, with 8 bases in between. This CDR3 contains 13 residues.

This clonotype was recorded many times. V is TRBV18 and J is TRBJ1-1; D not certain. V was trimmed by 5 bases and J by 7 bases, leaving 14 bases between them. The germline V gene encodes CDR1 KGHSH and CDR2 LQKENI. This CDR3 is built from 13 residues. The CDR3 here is CASSLNRAYEAFF. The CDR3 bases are TGTGCCAGCTCATTAAACCGGGCCTATGAAGCTTTCTTT.

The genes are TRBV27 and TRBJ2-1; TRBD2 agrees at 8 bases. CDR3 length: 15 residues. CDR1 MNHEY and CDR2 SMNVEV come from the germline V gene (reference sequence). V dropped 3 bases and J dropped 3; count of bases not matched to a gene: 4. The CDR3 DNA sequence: TGTGCCAGCAGTTTCTCGGCGGGAGGCTACAATGAGCAGTTCTTC. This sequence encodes CASSFSAGGYNEQFF.

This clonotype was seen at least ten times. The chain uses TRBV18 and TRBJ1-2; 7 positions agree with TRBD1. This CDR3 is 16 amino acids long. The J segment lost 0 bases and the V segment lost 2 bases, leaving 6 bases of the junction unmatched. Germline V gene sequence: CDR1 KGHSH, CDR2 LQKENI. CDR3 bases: TGTGCCAGCTCACCATCCTCCGGGACAGCTAACTATGGCTACACCTTC. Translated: CASSPSSGTANYGYTF.

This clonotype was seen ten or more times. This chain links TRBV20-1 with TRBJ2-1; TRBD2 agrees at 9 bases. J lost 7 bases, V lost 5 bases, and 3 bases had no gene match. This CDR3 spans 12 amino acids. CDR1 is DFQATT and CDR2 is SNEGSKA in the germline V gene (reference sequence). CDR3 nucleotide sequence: TGCAGTGCTCGAAGCGGGAGGAATGAGCAGTTCTTC. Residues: CSARSGRNEQFF.

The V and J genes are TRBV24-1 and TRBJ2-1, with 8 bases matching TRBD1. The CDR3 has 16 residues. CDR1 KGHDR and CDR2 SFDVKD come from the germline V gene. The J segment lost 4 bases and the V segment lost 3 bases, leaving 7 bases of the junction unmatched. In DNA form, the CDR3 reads TGTGCCACCAGTGATACAACAGGGGGAAAATACAATGAGCAGTTCTTC. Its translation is CATSDTTGGKYNEQFF.

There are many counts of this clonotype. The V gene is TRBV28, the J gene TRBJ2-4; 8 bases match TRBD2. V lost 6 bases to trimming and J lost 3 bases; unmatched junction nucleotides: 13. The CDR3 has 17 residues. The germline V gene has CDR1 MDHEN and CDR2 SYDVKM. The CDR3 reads CASSPTGREGLKNIQYF. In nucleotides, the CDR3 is TGTGCCAGCAGCCCGACAGGCCGGGAGGGTCTCAAAAACATTCAGTACTTC.

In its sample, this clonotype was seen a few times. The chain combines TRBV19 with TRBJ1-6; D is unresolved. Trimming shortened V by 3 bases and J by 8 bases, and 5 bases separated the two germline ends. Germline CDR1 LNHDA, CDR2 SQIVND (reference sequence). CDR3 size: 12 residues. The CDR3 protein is CASSISDSPLHF. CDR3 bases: TGTGCCAGTAGTATTTCGGATTCACCCCTCCACTTT.

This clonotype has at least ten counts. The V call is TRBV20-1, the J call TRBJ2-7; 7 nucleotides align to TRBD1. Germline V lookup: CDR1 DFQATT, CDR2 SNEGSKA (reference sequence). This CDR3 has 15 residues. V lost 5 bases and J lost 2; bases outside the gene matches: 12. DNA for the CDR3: TGCAGTGCTTCTCTCCAGGACAGGCCTCCCTACGAGCAGTACTTC. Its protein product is CSASLQDRPPYEQYF.